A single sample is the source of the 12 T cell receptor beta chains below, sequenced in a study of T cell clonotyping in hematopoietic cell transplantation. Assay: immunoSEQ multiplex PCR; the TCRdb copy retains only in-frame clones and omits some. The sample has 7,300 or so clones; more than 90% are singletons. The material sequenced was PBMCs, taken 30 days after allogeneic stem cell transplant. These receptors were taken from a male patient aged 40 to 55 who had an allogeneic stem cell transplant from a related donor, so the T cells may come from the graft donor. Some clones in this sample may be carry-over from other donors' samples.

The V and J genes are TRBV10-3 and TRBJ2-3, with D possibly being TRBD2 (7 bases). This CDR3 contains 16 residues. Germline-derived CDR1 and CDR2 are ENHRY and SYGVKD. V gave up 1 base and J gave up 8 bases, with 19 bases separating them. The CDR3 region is CAISEWGGGVEGTQYF. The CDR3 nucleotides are TGTGCCATCAGTGAGTGGGGAGGGGGAGTCGAAGGTACGCAGTATTTT.

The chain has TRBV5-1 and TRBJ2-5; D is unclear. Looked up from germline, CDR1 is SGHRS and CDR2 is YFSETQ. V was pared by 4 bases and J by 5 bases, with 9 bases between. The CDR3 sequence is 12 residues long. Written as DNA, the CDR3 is TGCGCCAGCAGCCACCAATCGGAGACCCAGTACTTC. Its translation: CASSHQSETQYF.

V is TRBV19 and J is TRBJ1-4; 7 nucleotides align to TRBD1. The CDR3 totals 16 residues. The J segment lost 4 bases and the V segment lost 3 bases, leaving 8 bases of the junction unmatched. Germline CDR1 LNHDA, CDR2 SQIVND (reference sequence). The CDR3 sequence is CASSMVPTGSNEKLFF. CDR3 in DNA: TGTGCCAGTAGTATGGTACCGACAGGGAGTAATGAAAAACTGTTTTTT.

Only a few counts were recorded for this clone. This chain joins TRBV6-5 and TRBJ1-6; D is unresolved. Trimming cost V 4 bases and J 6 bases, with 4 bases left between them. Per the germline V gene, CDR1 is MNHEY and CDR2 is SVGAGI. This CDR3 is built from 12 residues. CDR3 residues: CASSLTNSPLHF. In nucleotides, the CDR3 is TGTGCCAGCAGTTTGACTAATTCACCCCTCCACTTT.

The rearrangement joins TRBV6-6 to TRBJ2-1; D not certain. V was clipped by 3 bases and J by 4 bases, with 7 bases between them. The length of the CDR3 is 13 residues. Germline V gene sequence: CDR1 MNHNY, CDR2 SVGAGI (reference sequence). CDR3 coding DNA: TGTGCCAGCAGTTATAGACCTTACAATGAGCAGTTCTTC. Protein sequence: CASSYRPYNEQFF.

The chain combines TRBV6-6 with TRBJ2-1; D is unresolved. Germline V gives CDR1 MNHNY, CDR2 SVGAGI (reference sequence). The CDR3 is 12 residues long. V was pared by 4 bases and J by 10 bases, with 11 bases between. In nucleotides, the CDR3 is TGTGCCAGCAGTTTGACTGCTCGGGAGCAGTTCTTC. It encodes CASSLTAREQFF.

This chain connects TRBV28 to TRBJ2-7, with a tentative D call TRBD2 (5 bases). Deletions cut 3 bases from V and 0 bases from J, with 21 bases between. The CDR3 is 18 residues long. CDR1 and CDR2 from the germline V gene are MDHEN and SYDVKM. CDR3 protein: CASSFFGRLGGSSYEQYF. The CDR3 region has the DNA TGTGCCAGCAGTTTTTTCGGCAGGCTAGGTGGGAGCTCCTACGAGCAGTACTTC.

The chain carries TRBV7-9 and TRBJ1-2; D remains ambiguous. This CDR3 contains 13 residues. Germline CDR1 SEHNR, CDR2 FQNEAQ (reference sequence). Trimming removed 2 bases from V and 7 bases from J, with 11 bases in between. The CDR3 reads CASSLYLEGGYTF. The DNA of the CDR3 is TGTGCCAGCAGCTTATACTTGGAGGGTGGCTACACCTTC.

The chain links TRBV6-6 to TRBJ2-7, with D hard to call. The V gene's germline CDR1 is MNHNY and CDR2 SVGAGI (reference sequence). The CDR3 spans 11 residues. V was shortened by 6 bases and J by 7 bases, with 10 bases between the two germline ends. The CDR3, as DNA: TGTGCCAGCAGCCCCTATGGGGAGCAGTACTTC. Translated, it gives CASSPYGEQYF.

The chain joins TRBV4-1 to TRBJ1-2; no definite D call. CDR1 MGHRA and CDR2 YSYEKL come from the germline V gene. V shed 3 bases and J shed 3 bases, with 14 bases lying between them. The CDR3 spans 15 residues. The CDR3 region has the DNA TGCGCCAGCAGCCAGCCAGCCTTCGGGGACTATGGCTACACCTTC. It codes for CASSQPAFGDYGYTF.

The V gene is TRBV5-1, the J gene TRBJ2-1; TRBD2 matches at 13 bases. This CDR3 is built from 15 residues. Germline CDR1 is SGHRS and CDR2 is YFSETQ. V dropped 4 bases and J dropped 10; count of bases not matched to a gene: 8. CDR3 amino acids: CASSPGTSGVGEQFF. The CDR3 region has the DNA TGCGCCAGCAGCCCCGGGACTAGCGGGGTGGGCGAGCAGTTCTTC.

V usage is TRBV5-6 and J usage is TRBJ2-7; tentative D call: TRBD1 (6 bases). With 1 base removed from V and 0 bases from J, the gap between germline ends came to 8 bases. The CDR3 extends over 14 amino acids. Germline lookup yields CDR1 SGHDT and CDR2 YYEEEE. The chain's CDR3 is CASSLIRGSYEQYF. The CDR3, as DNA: TGTGCCAGCAGCTTGATCAGGGGCTCCTACGAGCAGTACTTC.